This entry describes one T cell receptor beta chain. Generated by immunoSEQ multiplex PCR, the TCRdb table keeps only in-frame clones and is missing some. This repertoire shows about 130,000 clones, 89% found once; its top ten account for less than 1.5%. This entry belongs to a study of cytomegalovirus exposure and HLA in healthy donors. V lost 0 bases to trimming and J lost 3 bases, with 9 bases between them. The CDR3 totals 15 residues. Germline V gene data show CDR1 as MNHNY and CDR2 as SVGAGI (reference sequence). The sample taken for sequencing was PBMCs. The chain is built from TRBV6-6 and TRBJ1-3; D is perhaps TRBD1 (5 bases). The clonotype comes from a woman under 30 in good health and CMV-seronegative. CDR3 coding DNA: TGTGCCAGCAGTTACTCGAGTCAGGGTGGAAACACCATATATTTT. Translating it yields CASSYSSQGGNTIYF.